Presented here are 29 T cell receptor beta chains from one specimen sequenced in a study of human T cells and chemical hapten exposure. Time point denoted: pre-sensitization, week 0. Treatment of the sample: therapeutic diphenylcyclopropenone sensitization with weekly scalp DPC. Using its own MiXCR run on the RACE reads, TCRdb lists one record per CDR3 protein. The sample includes roughly 380,000 distinct CDR3 sequences, 5.1% of them seen just once. The material was whole blood, obtained in connection with sensitization to the hapten diphenylcyclopropenone (DPC). The receptors were sampled from a woman aged 50 to 65 with alopecia areata. Some clones in this sample may be carry-over from other donors' samples.

This clonotype appeared many times. This chain uses TRBV20-1 with TRBJ2-1, with 11 bases aligning to TRBD1. The germline V gene encodes CDR1 DFQATT and CDR2 SNEGSKA (reference sequence). This CDR3 region has 15 residues. V dropped 2 bases and J dropped 7; count of bases not matched to a gene: 7. The CDR3 DNA reads TGCAGTGCTAGACCTACGGGACAGGGGGAGAATGAGCAGTTCTTC. Encoded protein: CSARPTGQGENEQFF.

The rearrangement links TRBV20-1 to TRBJ2-3, with D perhaps being TRBD1 or TRBD2 (5 bases each). This CDR3 contains 12 residues. CDR1 is DFQATT and CDR2 is SNEGSKA in the germline V gene (reference sequence). The V and J ends lost 5 bases and 6 bases respectively, with 12 bases between them. The CDR3 coding sequence is TGCAGTGCTTCCCGGGGCCCCGATACGCAGTATTTT. Translation: CSASRGPDTQYF.

CDR3: CASSRKLDRGDGYTF. The CDR3 DNA reads as TGTGCCAGCAGCCGGAAATTAGACAGGGGGGATGGCTACACCTTC. The chain has TRBV7-2 and TRBJ1-2; 9 bases line up with TRBD1. V was clipped by 5 bases and J by 6 bases; unmatched bases: 10. The CDR3 runs to 15 residues. Germline CDR1 reads SGHTA; CDR2 reads FQGNSA.

This clonotype occurred a few times. This rearrangement joins TRBV24-1 to TRBJ2-7; D may be TRBD1 (5 bases). Trimming removed 9 bases at V and 1 base at J, with 12 bases between. The CDR3 is 13 residues long. Germline V gene data show CDR1 as KGHDR and CDR2 as SFDVKD. Written as DNA, the CDR3 is TGTGCCACCTCAGGCGGACAATCCTACGAGCAGTACTTC. Translated: CATSGGQSYEQYF.

This chain uses TRBV6-5 with TRBJ2-1; 11 nucleotides match TRBD2. The CDR3 is 14 amino acids. Germline V gene sequence: CDR1 MNHEY, CDR2 SVGAGI. The trim removed 6 bases at V and 8 bases at J, leaving 6 bases unmatched. CDR3 region: CASRTSGRRDEQFF. The DNA for the CDR3 is TGTGCCAGCAGAACTAGCGGGAGACGGGATGAGCAGTTCTTC.

The V gene is TRBV5-1, the J gene TRBJ1-1; D remains ambiguous. Per the germline V gene, CDR1 is SGHRS and CDR2 is YFSETQ. The CDR3 runs 13 residues. V lost 2 bases, J lost 10 bases, and 15 bases lay in between. The CDR3 loop reads CASSLDPGKGAFF. The CDR3 bases are TGCGCCAGCAGCTTAGATCCCGGGAAAGGAGCTTTCTTT.

This chain uses TRBV6-5 with TRBJ2-1; D possibly matches TRBD1 or TRBD2 (5 bases each). CDR3 size: 16 residues. Germline-derived CDR1 and CDR2 are MNHEY and SVGAGI. The V and J ends lost 0 bases and 6 bases respectively, with 15 bases between them. The CDR3 sequence: CASSYSNFGTTNEQFF. CDR3 DNA sequence: TGTGCCAGCAGTTACTCGAATTTCGGGACGACCAATGAGCAGTTCTTC.

The chain recombines TRBV28 with TRBJ2-7; 9 bases map to TRBD2. The CDR3 sequence is 14 residues long. Germline CDR1 reads MDHEN; CDR2 reads SYDVKM. Germline trimming cut 6 bases from V and 9 bases from J; bases unmatched to any gene: 12. CDR3 sequence (DNA): TGTGCCAGCAGCTCCGATCGGCGGGAGGGTGGGCAGTACTTC. This gives the protein CASSSDRREGGQYF.

This clonotype was counted between two and nine times. This rearrangement joins TRBV3-1 to TRBJ1-1; 11 bases line up with TRBD1. CDR3 size: 17 residues. The J segment lost 0 bases and the V segment lost 3 bases, leaving 6 bases of the junction unmatched. Germline V lookup: CDR1 LGHDT, CDR2 YNNKEL (reference sequence). This CDR3 reads CASSQRDRGAMNTEAFF. As DNA, the CDR3 is TGTGCCAGCAGCCAGAGGGACAGGGGGGCTATGAACACTGAAGCTTTCTTT.

This clonotype has just a few counts. The J gene is TRBJ2-4, the V gene TRBV11-2, with a possible D match to TRBD1 (5 bases). V was pared by 1 base and J by 6 bases, with 25 bases between. The CDR3 contains 19 residues. Germline V gene lookup returns CDR1 SGHAT and CDR2 FQNNGV. This chain's CDR3 is CASSLVSAPRQNFPNIQYF. Written as DNA, the CDR3 is TGTGCCAGCAGCTTAGTCTCGGCACCTCGACAGAATTTCCCAAACATTCAGTACTTC.

This clonotype occurred many times. The V and J genes are TRBV7-6 and TRBJ2-3; D possibly uses TRBD1 or TRBD2 (5 bases each). Germline loops: CDR1 SGHVS, CDR2 FNYEAQ. V was cut by 5 bases and J by 6 bases, with 15 bases left in between. The CDR3 covers 14 residues. CDR3 loop: CASSLYGAGDTQYF. CDR3 nucleotide sequence: TGTGCCAGCAGCCTTTACGGGGCTGGGGATACGCAGTATTTT.

The chain joins TRBV9 to TRBJ1-1, with no clear D. The CDR3 covers 16 residues. Germline V gives CDR1 SGDLS, CDR2 YYNGEE. The V end lost 0 bases, the J end lost 5 bases, and 17 bases lay between the germline ends. The CDR3 is CASSVASVSAGTEAFF. CDR3 coding DNA: TGTGCCAGCAGCGTAGCTTCAGTATCGGCGGGGACTGAAGCTTTCTTT.

This clonotype has only a few counts. The rearrangement links TRBV7-9 to TRBJ2-2; D uncertain. The germline gives CDR1 SEHNR, CDR2 FQNEAQ (reference sequence). V was cut by 3 bases and J by 7 bases, with 6 bases left in between. CDR3 length equals 12 residues. CDR3 bases: TGTGCCAGCAGCTTGGGGAACGGGGAGCTGTTTTTT. This translates into CASSLGNGELFF.

This clonotype was counted between two and nine times. The genes are TRBV7-9 and TRBJ1-5; 8 nucleotides align to TRBD1. Germline V CDR1 and CDR2: SEHNR, FQNEAQ (reference sequence). The ends lost 5 bases at V and 2 bases at J; junction bases unmatched: 8. CDR3 size: 16 residues. CDR3 sequence (DNA): TGTGCCAGCAGCCCTGGACAGGGAGGGGGCAATCAGCCCCAGCATTTT. This gives the protein CASSPGQGGGNQPQHF.

This clonotype appeared many times. The chain recombines TRBV12-3 or TRBV12-4 with TRBJ1-2, with TRBD1 identical over 7 bases. This CDR3 has 13 residues. J gave up 3 bases and V 5 bases, and 3 bases lay outside the gene matches. In DNA, the CDR3 is TGTGCCAGCAGTCGGGACAGCTACTATGGCTACACCTTC. Protein: CASSRDSYYGYTF.

This chain joins TRBV6-2 or TRBV6-3 and TRBJ1-1; D gene uncertain. This CDR3 region has 14 residues. Germline CDR1 is MNHEY and CDR2 is SVGEGT. Trimming removed 7 bases from V and 1 base from J, with 13 bases in between. The CDR3 protein is CASTPLGSNTEAFF. CDR3 sequence (DNA): TGTGCCAGCACCCCGCTGGGTTCGAACACTGAAGCTTTCTTT.

This clonotype was recorded many times. The chain carries TRBV28 and TRBJ2-7; 7 nucleotides line up with TRBD1. CDR1 and CDR2 (germline): MDHEN, SYDVKM. V dropped 5 bases and J dropped 1; count of bases not matched to a gene: 8. The CDR3 runs to 15 residues. CDR3 sequence (DNA): TGTGCCAGCAGTGATCCCGGGACAGCTTCCTACGAGCAGTACTTC. This sequence encodes CASSDPGTASYEQYF.

This clonotype appeared many times. The rearrangement joins TRBV12-3 or TRBV12-4 to TRBJ1-6; 8 bases match TRBD1. V was pared by 2 bases and J by 8 bases, with 5 bases of the junction left unmatched. This CDR3 has 15 residues. CDR3 DNA: TGTGCCAGCAGTTTATCAGGGGGCGCTTATTCACCCCTCCACTTT. It encodes CASSLSGGAYSPLHF.

The sample holds many counts of this clonotype. V gene TRBV27 combines with J gene TRBJ1-1; the D gene is possibly TRBD1 (5 bases). CDR1 and CDR2 from the germline V gene are MNHEY and SMNVEV (reference sequence). Between the trimmed V and J ends, which lost 4 bases and 3 bases, there was a span of 9 bases. CDR3 length: 13 residues. The CDR3 DNA follows: TGTGCCAGCAGTTCTCAGGGACACACTGAAGCTTTCTTT. This translates into CASSSQGHTEAFF.

The sample holds many counts of this clonotype. The chain employs TRBV11-2 and TRBJ1-6; TRBD1 agrees at 8 bases. From germline, CDR1 is SGHAT and CDR2 FQNNGV. The CDR3 is 14 residues long. With 6 bases clipped from V and 10 bases from J, the junction kept 8 bases outside the gene matches. The DNA for the CDR3 is TGTGCCAGCAGGATTACAGGGGGGGGATCACCCCTCCACTTT. It encodes CASRITGGGSPLHF.

The table lists this clonotype with many counts. The rearrangement links TRBV7-9 to TRBJ1-4, with no clear D. This CDR3 spans 12 amino acids. Germline V lookup: CDR1 SEHNR, CDR2 FQNEAQ (reference sequence). Trimming pared 6 bases from V and 6 bases from J, leaving 8 bases between. CDR3 in DNA: TGTGCCAGCAGTGGACGGGATGAAAAACTGTTTTTT. It is translated as CASSGRDEKLFF.

This clonotype showed up many times. V usage is TRBV15 and J usage is TRBJ1-1; 7 positions agree with TRBD1. Germline values: CDR1 LNHNV, CDR2 YYDKDF (reference sequence). The trim removed 3 bases at V and 0 bases at J, leaving 1 base unmatched. CDR3 size: 14 residues. The CDR3 protein is CATSSGTVNTEAFF. The CDR3 DNA follows: TGTGCCACCAGCAGCGGGACAGTGAACACTGAAGCTTTCTTT.

This clonotype was picked up many times. The V gene is TRBV19, the J gene TRBJ2-3; possible D gene TRBD1, 6 bases. Germline lookup yields CDR1 LNHDA and CDR2 SQIVND (reference sequence). V shed 6 bases and J shed 1 base, with 14 bases lying between them. This CDR3 has 15 amino acids. CDR3 loop: CASSIQGGGTDTQYF. CDR3 coding DNA: TGTGCCAGTAGCATACAGGGTGGGGGCACAGATACGCAGTATTTT.

This clonotype was seen more than once but under ten times. The gene calls are TRBV30 and TRBJ1-5; D is ambiguous. Germline V lookup: CDR1 GTSNPN, CDR2 SVGIG (reference sequence). Trimming cost V 2 bases and J 4 bases, with 9 bases left between them. The CDR3 runs 13 residues. CDR3 in DNA: TGTGCCTGGAGTATAGCGGGGAATCAGCCCCAGCATTTT. It yields the protein CAWSIAGNQPQHF.

This clonotype has ten or more counts. At one end, the junction sequence differs from germline, possibly due to a read error. The chain combines TRBV7-9 with TRBJ2-2; D is unclear. Germline loops: CDR1 SEHNR, CDR2 FQNEAQ (reference sequence). The length of the CDR3 is 11 residues. For the CDR3, the DNA is TGTGCCAGCAACCCGACCGAGGAGCTGTTTTTT. It yields the protein CASNPTEELFF.

This sequence joins TRBV20-1 and TRBJ2-1; 14 bases match TRBD2. Germline V CDR1 and CDR2: DFQATT, SNEGSKA (reference sequence). The CDR3 has 14 amino acids. J gave up 2 bases and V 6 bases, and 0 bases lay outside the gene matches. Written as DNA, the CDR3 is TGCAGTGCGGGACTAGCGGGGGCCTACAATGAGCAGTTCTTC. It encodes CSAGLAGAYNEQFF.

This clonotype was seen ten or more times. V and J are TRBV7-2 and TRBJ2-3; D not certain. V was trimmed by 4 bases and J by 1 base, leaving 12 bases between them. The CDR3 sequence is 15 residues long. CDR1 and CDR2 (germline): SGHTA, FQGNSA. The CDR3 is CASSSRAPRTDTQYF. The DNA for the CDR3 is TGTGCCAGCAGCTCCCGGGCCCCCCGCACAGATACGCAGTATTTT.

V usage is TRBV7-2 and J usage is TRBJ1-4, with 7 nucleotides matching TRBD1. V shed 4 bases, J shed 0 bases, and the junction held 2 bases outside the gene matches. Germline CDR1 reads SGHTA; CDR2 reads FQGNSA. The CDR3 extends over 15 amino acids. CDR3 sequence (DNA): TGTGCCAGCAGCTCACAGGGGTCAACTAATGAAAAACTGTTTTTT. Its translation is CASSSQGSTNEKLFF.

Many counts were recorded for this clonotype. This sequence joins TRBV7-6 and TRBJ2-7, with D possibly matching TRBD1 (5 bases). Trimming left V 0 bases short and J 3 bases short, with 12 bases between. Per germline, CDR1 SGHVS and CDR2 FNYEAQ. CDR3 length: 15 residues. The chain's CDR3 is CASSLAQGSGYEQYF. DNA of the CDR3: TGTGCCAGCAGCTTAGCGCAGGGTAGTGGCTACGAGCAGTACTTC.